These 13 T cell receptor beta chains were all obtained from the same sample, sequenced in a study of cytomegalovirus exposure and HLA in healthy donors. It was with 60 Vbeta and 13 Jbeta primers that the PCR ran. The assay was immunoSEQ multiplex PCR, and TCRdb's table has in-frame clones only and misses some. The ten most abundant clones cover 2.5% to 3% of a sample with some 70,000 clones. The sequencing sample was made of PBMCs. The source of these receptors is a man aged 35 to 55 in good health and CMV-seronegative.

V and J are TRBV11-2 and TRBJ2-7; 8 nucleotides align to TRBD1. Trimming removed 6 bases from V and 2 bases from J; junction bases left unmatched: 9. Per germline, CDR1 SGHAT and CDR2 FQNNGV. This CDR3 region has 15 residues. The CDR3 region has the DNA TGTGCCAGCAGAGAACCCGGGACAGGTCCCTACGAGCAGTACTTC. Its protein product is CASREPGTGPYEQYF.

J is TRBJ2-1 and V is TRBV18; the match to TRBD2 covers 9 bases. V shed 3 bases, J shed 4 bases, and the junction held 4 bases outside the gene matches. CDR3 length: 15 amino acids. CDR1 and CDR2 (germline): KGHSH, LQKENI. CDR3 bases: TGTGCCAGCTCACCTAAAGCGGGGGGTTACAATGAGCAGTTCTTC. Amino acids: CASSPKAGGYNEQFF.

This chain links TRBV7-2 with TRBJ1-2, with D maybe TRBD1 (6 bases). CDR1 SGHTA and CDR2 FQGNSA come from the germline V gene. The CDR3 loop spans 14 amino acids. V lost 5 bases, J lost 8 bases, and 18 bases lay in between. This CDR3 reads CASSPRQAGGGYTF. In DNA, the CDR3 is TGTGCCAGCAGCCCCCGACAGGCCGGCGGCGGCTACACCTTC.

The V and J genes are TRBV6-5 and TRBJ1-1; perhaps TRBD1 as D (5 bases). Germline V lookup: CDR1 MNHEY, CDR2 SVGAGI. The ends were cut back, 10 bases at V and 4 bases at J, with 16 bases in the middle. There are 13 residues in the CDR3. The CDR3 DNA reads TGTGCCACCTGGAGGGGAATTCGCACTGAAGCTTTCTTT. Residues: CATWRGIRTEAFF.

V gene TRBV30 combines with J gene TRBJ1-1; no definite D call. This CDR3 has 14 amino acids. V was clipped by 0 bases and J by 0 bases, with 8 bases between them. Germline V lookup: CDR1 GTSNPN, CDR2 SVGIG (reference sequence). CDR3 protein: CAWSVLSMNTEAFF. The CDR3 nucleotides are TGTGCCTGGAGTGTACTATCGATGAACACTGAAGCTTTCTTT.

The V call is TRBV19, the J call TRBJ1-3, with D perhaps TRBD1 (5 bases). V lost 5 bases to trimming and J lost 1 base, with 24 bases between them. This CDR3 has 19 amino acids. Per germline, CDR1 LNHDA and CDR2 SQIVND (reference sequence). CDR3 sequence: CASSPPPGIIAPSGNTIYF. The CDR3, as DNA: TGTGCCAGTAGTCCCCCCCCAGGGATTATTGCGCCGTCTGGAAACACCATATATTTT. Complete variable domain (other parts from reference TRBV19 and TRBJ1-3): DGGITQSPKYLFRKEGQNVTLSCEQNLNHDAMYWYRQDPGQGLRLIYYSQIVNDFQKGDIAEGYSVSREKKESFPLTVTSAQKNPTAFYLCASSPPPGIIAPSGNTIYFGEGSWLTVV.

The CDR3 coding sequence is TGTGCCAGCAGTTTAGACAGTTCCATCGGGGAGACCCAGTACTTC. It translates to CASSLDSSIGETQYF. The chain carries TRBV28 and TRBJ2-5, with D possibly matching TRBD1 (5 bases). The germline CDR1 and CDR2 sequences are MDHEN and SYDVKM. The CDR3 covers 15 residues. V was cut by 2 bases and J by 5 bases, with 15 bases left in between.

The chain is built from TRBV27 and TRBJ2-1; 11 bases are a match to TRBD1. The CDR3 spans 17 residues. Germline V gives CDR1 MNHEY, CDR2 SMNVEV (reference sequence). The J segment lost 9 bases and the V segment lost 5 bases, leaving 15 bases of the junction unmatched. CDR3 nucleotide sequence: TGTGCCAGCAGTCCAACTTCCCGGACAGGGGGCGGTTTTGAGCAGTTCTTC. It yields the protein CASSPTSRTGGGFEQFF.

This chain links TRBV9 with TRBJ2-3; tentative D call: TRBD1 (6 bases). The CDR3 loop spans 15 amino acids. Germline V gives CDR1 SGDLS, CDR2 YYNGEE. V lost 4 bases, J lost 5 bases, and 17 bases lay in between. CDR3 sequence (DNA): TGTGCCAGCAGCCCCCAGGGGTCGGGAAGAGATACGCAGTATTTT. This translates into CASSPQGSGRDTQYF. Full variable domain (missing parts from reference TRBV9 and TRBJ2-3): DSGVTQTPKHLITATGQRVTLRCSPRSGDLSVYWYQQSLDQGLQFLIQYYNGEERAKGNILERFSAQQFPDLHSELNLSSLELGDSALYFCASSPQGSGRDTQYFGPGTRLTVL.

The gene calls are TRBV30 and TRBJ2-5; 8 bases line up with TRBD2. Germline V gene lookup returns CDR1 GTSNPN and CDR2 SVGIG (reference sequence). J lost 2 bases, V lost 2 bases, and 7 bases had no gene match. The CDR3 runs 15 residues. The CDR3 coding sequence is TGTGCCTGGAGTCCCACTAGCGGCATACAAGAGACCCAGTACTTC. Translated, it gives CAWSPTSGIQETQYF.

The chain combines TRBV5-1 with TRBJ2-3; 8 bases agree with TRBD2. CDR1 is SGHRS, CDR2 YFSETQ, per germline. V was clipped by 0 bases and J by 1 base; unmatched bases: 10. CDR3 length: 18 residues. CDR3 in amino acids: CASSLGRKGSGGTDTQYF. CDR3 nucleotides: TGCGCCAGCAGCTTGGGAAGAAAGGGTAGCGGGGGCACAGATACGCAGTATTTT.

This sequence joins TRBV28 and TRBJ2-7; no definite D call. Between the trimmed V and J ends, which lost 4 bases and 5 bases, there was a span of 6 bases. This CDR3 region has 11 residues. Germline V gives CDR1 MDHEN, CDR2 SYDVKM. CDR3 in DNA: TGTGCCAGCAGTTCCCGTGACGAGCAGTACTTC. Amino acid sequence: CASSSRDEQYF. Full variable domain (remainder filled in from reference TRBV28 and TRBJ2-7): DVKVTQSSRYLVKRTGEKVFLECVQDMDHENMFWYRQDPGLGLRLIYFSYDVKMKEKGDIPEGYSVSREKKERFSLILESASTNQTSMYLCASSSRDEQYFGPGTRLTVT.

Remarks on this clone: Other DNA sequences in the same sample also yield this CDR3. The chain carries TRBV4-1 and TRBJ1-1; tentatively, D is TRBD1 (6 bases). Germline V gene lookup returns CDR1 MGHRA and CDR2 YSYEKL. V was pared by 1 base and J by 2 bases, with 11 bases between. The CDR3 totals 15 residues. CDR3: CASSQGAGANTEAFF. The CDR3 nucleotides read TGCGCCAGCAGCCAAGGGGCAGGGGCCAACACTGAAGCTTTCTTT.